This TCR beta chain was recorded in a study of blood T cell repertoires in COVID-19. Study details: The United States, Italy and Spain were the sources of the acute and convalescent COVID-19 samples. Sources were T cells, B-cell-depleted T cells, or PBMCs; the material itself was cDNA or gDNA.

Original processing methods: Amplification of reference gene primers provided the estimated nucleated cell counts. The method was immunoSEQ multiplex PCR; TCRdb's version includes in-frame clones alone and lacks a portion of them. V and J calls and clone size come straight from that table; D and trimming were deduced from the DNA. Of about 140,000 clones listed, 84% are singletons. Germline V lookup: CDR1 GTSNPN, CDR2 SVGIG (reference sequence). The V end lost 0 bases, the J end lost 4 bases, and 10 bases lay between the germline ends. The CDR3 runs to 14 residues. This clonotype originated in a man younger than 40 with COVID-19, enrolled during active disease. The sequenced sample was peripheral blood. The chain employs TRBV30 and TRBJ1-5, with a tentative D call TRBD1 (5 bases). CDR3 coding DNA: TGTGCCTGGAGTGTAGCAGGGCTAAATCAGCCCCAGCATTTT. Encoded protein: CAWSVAGLNQPQHF. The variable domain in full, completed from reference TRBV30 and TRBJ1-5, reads SQTIHQWPATLVQPVGSPLSLECTVEGTSNPNLYWYRQAAGRGLQLLFYSVGIGQISSEVPQNLSASRPQDRQFILSSKKLLLSDSGFYLCAWSVAGLNQPQHFGDGTRLSIL.